These T cell receptor beta chains were read from a single sample in a study of cytomegalovirus exposure and HLA in healthy donors. Here immunoSEQ multiplex PCR was the method, and the copy in TCRdb shows in-frame clones only, minus some. The table lists some 72,000 clones, 95% to 97% of them singletons, with roughly 1.5% in the top ten. The sample taken for sequencing was PBMCs. These receptors all stem from a man aged 18 to 30 in good health and CMV-seropositive. Both conserved end residues are part of each CDR3. The order of the fields is D gene, V gene, J gene, CDR3 length, CDR3 DNA, CDR3 protein. The D gene is left open where the match is weak.

D: TRBD2; V: TRBV27; J: TRBJ2-1; length: 14; DNA: TGTGCCAGCACCCGACTAGCGGGACCCAATGAGCAGTTCTTC; CDR3: CASTRLAGPNEQFF
D: TRBD2; V: TRBV5-4; J: TRBJ2-5; length: 16; DNA: TGTGCCAGCAGCTCTAAACTAGCGGGAAGGATTGAGACCCAGTACTTC; CDR3: CASSSKLAGRIETQYF
D: .; V: TRBV7-9; J: TRBJ2-5; length: 10; DNA: TGTGCCAGCGCCGGGGAGACCCAGTACTTC; CDR3: CASAGETQYF
D: .; V: TRBV5-1; J: TRBJ2-1; length: 15; DNA: TGCGCCAGCAGCCCCCAACAGGGAGTGGTCAATGAGCAGTTCTTC; CDR3: CASSPQQGVVNEQFF
D: TRBD2; V: TRBV27; J: TRBJ2-7; length: 14; DNA: TGTGCCAGCAGTTTTAGTAGCGGGAGCAACGAGCAGTACTTC; CDR3: CASSFSSGSNEQYF
D: .; V: TRBV10-2; J: TRBJ2-3; length: 14; DNA: TGCGCCATCAGGGGAGGGAGTGGCACAGATACGCAGTATTTT; CDR3: CAIRGGSGTDTQYF
D: TRBD1; V: TRBV28; J: TRBJ1-1; length: 14; DNA: TGTGCCAGCAGTCTAAACAGGGGGCGAACTGAAGCTTTCTTT; CDR3: CASSLNRGRTEAFF
D: .; V: TRBV25-1; J: TRBJ2-3; length: 14; DNA: TGTGCCAGCAGTGAATATGCGGTCACAGATACGCAGTATTTT; CDR3: CASSEYAVTDTQYF
D: .; V: TRBV10-3; J: TRBJ1-1; length: 14; DNA: TGTGCCATCAGCTTAACAGGGACGAACACTGAAGCTTTCTTT; CDR3: CAISLTGTNTEAFF
D: .; V: TRBV6-5; J: TRBJ1-2; length: 14; DNA: TGTGCCAGCAGTCCCCACAGGGTATCGGACGGCTACACCTTC; CDR3: CASSPHRVSDGYTF
D: .; V: TRBV5-1; J: TRBJ2-1; length: 13; DNA: TGCGCCAGCAGCCCTTTAGCGGACAATGAGCAGTTCTTC; CDR3: CASSPLADNEQFF
D: .; V: TRBV19; J: TRBJ2-2; length: 17; DNA: TGTGCCAGTACGAATATACGGGGGGCCATCGACACCGGGGAGCTGTTTTTT; CDR3: CASTNIRGAIDTGELFF
D: TRBD1; V: TRBV27; J: TRBJ2-4; length: 14; DNA: TGTGCCAGCAGACCCGCGGACAGGGAAAACATTCAGTACTTC; CDR3: CASRPADRENIQYF
D: .; V: TRBV6-6; J: TRBJ2-7; length: 13; DNA: TGTGCCAGCAGTCGACGAGGCTCCTACGAGCAGTACTTC; CDR3: CASSRRGSYEQYF
D: .; V: TRBV30; J: TRBJ1-1; length: 13; DNA: TGTGCCTGGAGTTCGGCGGAAGACACTGAAGCTTTCTTT; CDR3: CAWSSAEDTEAFF
D: .; V: TRBV5-1; J: TRBJ1-4; length: 14; DNA: TGCGCCAGCAGCCCGACACCGGCAAATGAAAAACTGTTTTTT; CDR3: CASSPTPANEKLFF
D: TRBD1; V: TRBV14; J: TRBJ1-2; length: 15; DNA: TGTGCCAGCAGCCCCATGCCAGGGGGCGGGTATGGCTACACCTTC; CDR3: CASSPMPGGGYGYTF
D: .; V: TRBV6-1; J: TRBJ1-1; length: 14; DNA: TGTGCCAGCAGCTTCGAGCTCATGAACACTGAAGCTTTCTTT; CDR3: CASSFELMNTEAFF
D: .; V: TRBV19; J: TRBJ2-6; length: 14; DNA: TGTGCCAGTACGAACCTACCTGGGGCCAACGTCCTGACTTTC; CDR3: CASTNLPGANVLTF
D: TRBD1; V: TRBV9; J: TRBJ1-3; length: 14; DNA: TGTGCCAGCAGCAAGACAGGGTCTGGAAACACCATATATTTT; CDR3: CASSKTGSGNTIYF
D: .; V: TRBV9; J: TRBJ1-2; length: 15; DNA: TGTGCCAGCAGCGCGGGGGGCATCGCAAACTATGGCTACACCTTC; CDR3: CASSAGGIANYGYTF
D: TRBD1; V: TRBV6-1; J: TRBJ2-7; length: 13; DNA: TGTGCCAGCAGTCAGCCGGGACAGTACGAGCAGTACTTC; CDR3: CASSQPGQYEQYF
D: .; V: TRBV5-1; J: TRBJ2-1; length: 15; DNA: TGCGCCAGCAGCCCGTCAAGACAGAACTACAATGAGCAGTTCTTC; CDR3: CASSPSRQNYNEQFF